The rows below give T cell receptor beta chains drawn from one sample of a study of OX40 agonist ivuxolimab in advanced cancers. Sequencing used immunoSEQ multiplex PCR; TCRdb keeps in-frame clones, though not all of them. The sample lists tens of thousands of clones, about 85% occurring once. The specimen was CD4+ or CD8+ T cells sorted from blood, collected in a trial of the OX40 agonist ivuxolimab. Source of these receptors: an adult with an advanced solid tumor such as melanoma, head and neck, liver or kidney cancer. Both conserved end residues are part of each CDR3. Fields, in order: J gene, V gene, D gene, clone size, CDR3 DNA, CDR3 protein. D genes are given only for firm matches. Rows may omit the clone size; those that give it use once, few, many or a size class.

>TRBJ1-4|TRBV29-1|NA|NA
TGCAGCGTTGCTTGGGCAGGGCGATACGAAAAACTGTTTTTT
CSVAWAGRYEKLFF
>TRBJ2-3|TRBV7-8|TRBD1|few
TGTGCCAGCAGCTGGGGACAGGCCCAGGGTACGCAGTATTTT
CASSWGQAQGTQYF
>TRBJ1-1|TRBV5-8|NA|NA
TGTGCCAGCAGCTTGGGGCGACCGGGGGCGAACACTGAAGCTTTCTTT
CASSLGRPGANTEAFF
>TRBJ2-1|TRBV6-6|TRBD1|NA
TGTGCCAGCAGTACAGGGGGCACCGAGAGGGAGCAGTTCTTC
CASSTGGTEREQFF
>TRBJ2-5|TRBV7-9|NA|few
TGTGCCAGCAGCTTTCCCGGGACTCGAGAGACCCAGTACTTC
CASSFPGTRETQYF
>TRBJ2-7|TRBV5-4|TRBD2|NA
TGTGCCAGCAGTTCTCGACCGGGACTAGCAGCCTACGAGCAGTACTTC
CASSSRPGLAAYEQYF
>TRBJ1-1|TRBV28|NA|NA
TGTGCCAGCGATAGACAGGAGAGAACTGAAGCTTTCTTT
CASDRQERTEAFF
>TRBJ2-7|TRBV9|NA|NA
TGTGCCAGCTCCGAGGGGGGAGGGGGCGCTTACGAGCAGTACTTC
CASSEGGGGAYEQYF
>TRBJ2-2|TRBV7-9|NA|NA
TGTGCCAGCAGCGACCACGCCTTGGCCCCTATCGGGGAGCTGTTTTTT
CASSDHALAPIGELFF
>TRBJ1-2|TRBV7-9|NA|NA
TGTGCCAGCAGCTTAGGGGAGAACTATGGCTACACCTTC
CASSLGENYGYTF
>TRBJ2-7|TRBV30|TRBD1|NA
TGTGCCTGGAGTGTGCTAACAGGGGCCTACGAGCAGTACTTC
CAWSVLTGAYEQYF
>TRBJ2-1|TRBV28|NA|NA
TGTGCCAGCAGTTTTCGGCTCCGCATTTGGAATGAGCAGTTCTTC
CASSFRLRIWNEQFF
>TRBJ2-2|TRBV4-2|NA|once
TGTGCCAGCAGCCAAGTCATTGGGGCAGCCGGGGAGCTGTTTTTT
CASSQVIGAAGELFF
>TRBJ2-1|TRBV19|TRBD2|NA
TGTGCCAGTAGTCGAACTAGCGGGAACTACAATGAGCAGTTCTTC
CASSRTSGNYNEQFF
>TRBJ2-1|TRBV27|NA|NA
TGTGCCAGACAGGGTTCGAGCTCCTACAATGAGCAGTTCTTC
CARQGSSSYNEQFF
>TRBJ2-7|TRBV11-3|TRBD1|NA
TGTGCCAGCAGCCGCAGTCGTGGACAGGACTCCGAGCAGTACTTC
CASSRSRGQDSEQYF
>TRBJ1-5|TRBV6-1|NA|medium-sized
TGTGCCAGCAGTCTTAAACAGGGCGGGCTTCAGCCCCAGCATTTT
CASSLKQGGLQPQHF
>TRBJ1-2|TRBV5-6|TRBD1|NA
TGTGCCAGCAGCTCGGGACAGCTTTATGGCTACACCTTC
CASSSGQLYGYTF
>TRBJ2-7|TRBV19|NA|once
TGTGCCAGTAGTACCAACCGGGACGGCACCTACGAGCAGTACTTC
CASSTNRDGTYEQYF
>TRBJ2-1|TRBV28|NA|NA
TGTGCCAGCCGACAGGAAAGTTATGAGCAGTTCTTC
CASRQESYEQFF
>TRBJ2-2|TRBV2|TRBD1|NA
TGTGCCAGCAGTCCGGACAGGGGGAGCACCGGGGAGCTGTTTTTT
CASSPDRGSTGELFF
>TRBJ1-4|TRBV7-9|TRBD1|NA
TGTGCCAGCAGCTTAGGCCCGCACAGGGGGACTAATGAAAAACTGTTTTTT
CASSLGPHRGTNEKLFF
>TRBJ1-1|TRBV19|NA|NA
TGTGCCAGTAGTAGGGAGAACACTGAAGCTTTCTTT
CASSRENTEAFF
>TRBJ2-7|TRBV28|NA|NA
TGTGCCAGCAGTTTGCACTACGAGCAGTACTTC
CASSLHYEQYF
>TRBJ2-6|TRBV5-6|TRBD1|NA
TGTGCCAGCAGCTCCCGAAGGGACAGGGTTCCCAACGTCCTGACTTTC
CASSSRRDRVPNVLTF
>TRBJ2-4|TRBV14|NA|NA
TGTGCCAGCAGCCAAGATTGGGGCAGAGGAGAGAACATTCAGTACTTC
CASSQDWGRGENIQYF
>TRBJ2-1|TRBV19|TRBD2|NA
TGTGCCAGTAGTCTTCAGGGAGGAGATTCGGGAGGGCCTGGAAATGAGCAGTTCTTC
CASSLQGGDSGGPGNEQFF
>TRBJ2-7|TRBV30|NA|NA
TGTGCCTGGGGAAAGGGGCTCTGGGAGCAGTACTTC
CAWGKGLWEQYF
>TRBJ2-5|TRBV2|NA|NA
TGTGCCAGCAGTATTTTCCCCGTTGGGGAGACCCAGTACTTC
CASSIFPVGETQYF
>TRBJ2-2|TRBV5-1|NA|NA
TGCGCCAGCAGCTTGGCTAGAAACACCGGGGAGCTGTTTTTT
CASSLARNTGELFF
>TRBJ2-2|TRBV6-1|NA|NA
TGTGCCAGCAGTGAAGGCCCGAGGAACACCGGGGAGCTGTTTTTT
CASSEGPRNTGELFF
>TRBJ1-5|TRBV6-1|NA|NA
TGTGCCAGCAGTGAAGACACTGGGGTTTATAGCAATCAGCCCCAGCATTTT
CASSEDTGVYSNQPQHF
>TRBJ2-2|TRBV28|NA|NA
TGTGCCAGCAGCCAAGGGGTTCCAGACACCGGGGAGCTGTTTTTT
CASSQGVPDTGELFF
>TRBJ2-3|TRBV5-1|TRBD2|few
TGCGCCAGCAGCTTCGCGGGGAGGGGCACAGATACGCAGTATTTT
CASSFAGRGTDTQYF
>TRBJ2-3|TRBV9|NA|NA
TGTGCCAGCAGCGTAGATTGGGAGTTTTCAGATACGCAGTATTTT
CASSVDWEFSDTQYF
>TRBJ1-1|TRBV4-1|NA|once
TGCGCCAGCAGCCTGTCCGAATCCATGAACACTGAAGCTTTCTTT
CASSLSESMNTEAFF
>TRBJ2-7|TRBV7-6|NA|NA
TGTGCCAGCAGCTTAAGTGCCAGGGGAAGCGACGAGCAGTACTTC
CASSLSARGSDEQYF
>TRBJ1-4|TRBV5-5|NA|once
TGTGCCAGCAGCTTGAGGTGGACACGAATTGAAAAACTGTTTTTT
CASSLRWTRIEKLFF
>TRBJ2-7|TRBV5-1|NA|NA
TGCGCCAGCAGCTTCTTAGCGGAGTCGTACGAGCAGTACTTC
CASSFLAESYEQYF
>TRBJ2-7|TRBV5-1|NA|NA
TGCGCCAGCAGCTCGGAGGGGGGAGAGGACGAGCAGTACTTC
CASSSEGGEDEQYF
>TRBJ2-3|TRBV5-4|NA|NA
TGTGCCAGCAGCAACCGGCAGGGGAGGGCAGATACGCAGTATTTT
CASSNRQGRADTQYF